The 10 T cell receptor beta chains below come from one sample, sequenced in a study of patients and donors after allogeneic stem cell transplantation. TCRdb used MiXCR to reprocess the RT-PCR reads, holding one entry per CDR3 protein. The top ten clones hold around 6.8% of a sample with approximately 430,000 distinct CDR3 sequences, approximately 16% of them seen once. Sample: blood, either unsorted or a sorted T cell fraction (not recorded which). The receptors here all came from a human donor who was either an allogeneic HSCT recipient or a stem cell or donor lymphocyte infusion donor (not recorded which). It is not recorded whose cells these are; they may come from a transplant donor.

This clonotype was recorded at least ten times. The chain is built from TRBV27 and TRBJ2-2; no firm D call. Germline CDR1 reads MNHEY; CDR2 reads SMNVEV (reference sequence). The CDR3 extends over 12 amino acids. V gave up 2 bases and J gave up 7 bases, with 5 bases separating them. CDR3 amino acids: CASSLGVGELFF. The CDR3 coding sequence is TGTGCCAGCAGTTTAGGGGTCGGGGAGCTGTTTTTT.

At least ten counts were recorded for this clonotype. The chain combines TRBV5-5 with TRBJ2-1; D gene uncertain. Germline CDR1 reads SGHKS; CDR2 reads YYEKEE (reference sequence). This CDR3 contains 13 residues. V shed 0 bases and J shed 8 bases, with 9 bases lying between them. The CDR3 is CASSLEDTDEQFF. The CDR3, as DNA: TGTGCCAGCAGCTTGGAGGATACAGATGAGCAGTTCTTC.

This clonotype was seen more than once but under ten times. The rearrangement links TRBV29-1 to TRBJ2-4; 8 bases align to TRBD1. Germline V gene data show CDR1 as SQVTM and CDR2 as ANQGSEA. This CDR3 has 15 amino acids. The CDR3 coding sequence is TGCGCTAAGGGGCAGGGGGCGCAAGCCAAAAACATTCAGTACTTC. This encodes CAKGQGAQAKNIQYF. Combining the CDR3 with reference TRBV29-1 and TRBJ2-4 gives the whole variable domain SAVISQKPSRDICQRGTSLTIQCQVDSQVTMMFWYRQQPGQSLTLIATANQGSEATYESGFVIDKFPISRPNLTFSTLTVSNMSPEDSSIYLCAKGQGAQAKNIQYFGAGTRLSVL.

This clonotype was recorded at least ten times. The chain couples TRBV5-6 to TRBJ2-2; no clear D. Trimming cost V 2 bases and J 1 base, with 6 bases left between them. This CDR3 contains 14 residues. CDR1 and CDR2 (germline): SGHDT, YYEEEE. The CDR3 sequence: CASSFVENTGELFF. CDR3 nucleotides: TGTGCCAGCAGCTTTGTCGAGAACACCGGGGAGCTGTTTTTT.

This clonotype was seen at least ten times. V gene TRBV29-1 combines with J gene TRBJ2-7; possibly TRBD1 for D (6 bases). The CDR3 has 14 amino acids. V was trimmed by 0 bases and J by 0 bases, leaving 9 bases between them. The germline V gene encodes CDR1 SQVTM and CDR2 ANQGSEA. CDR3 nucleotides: TGCAGCGTTGAAGACAGGACAGTCTCCTACGAGCAGTACTTC. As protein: CSVEDRTVSYEQYF.

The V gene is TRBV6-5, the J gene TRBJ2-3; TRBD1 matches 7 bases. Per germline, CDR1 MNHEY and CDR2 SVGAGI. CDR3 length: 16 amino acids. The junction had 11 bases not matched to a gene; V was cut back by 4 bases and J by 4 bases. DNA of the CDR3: TGTGCCAGCAGTTCGGGCCGTTACAGGGGTGCAGATACGCAGTATTTT. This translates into CASSSGRYRGADTQYF.

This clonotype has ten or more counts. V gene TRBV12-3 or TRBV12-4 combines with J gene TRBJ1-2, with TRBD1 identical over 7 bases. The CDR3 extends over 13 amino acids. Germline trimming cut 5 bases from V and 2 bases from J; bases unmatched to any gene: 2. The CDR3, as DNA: TGTGCCAGCAGTGGGACAGCAAACTATGGCTACACCTTC. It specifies CASSGTANYGYTF.

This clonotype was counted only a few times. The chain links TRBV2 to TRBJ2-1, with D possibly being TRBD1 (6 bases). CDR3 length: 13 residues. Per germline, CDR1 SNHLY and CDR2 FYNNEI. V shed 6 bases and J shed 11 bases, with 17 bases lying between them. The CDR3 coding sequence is TGTGCCAGCAGGGGCACAAGCCAGGGGAAGCAGTTCTTC. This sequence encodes CASRGTSQGKQFF.

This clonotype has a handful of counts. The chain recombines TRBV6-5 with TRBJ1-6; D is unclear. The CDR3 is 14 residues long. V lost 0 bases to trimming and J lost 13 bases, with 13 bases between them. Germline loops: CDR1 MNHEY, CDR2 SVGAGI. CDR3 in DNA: TGTGCCAGCAGTTACTCTGGAGCCCTTAGGCCCCTCCACTTT. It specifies CASSYSGALRPLHF.

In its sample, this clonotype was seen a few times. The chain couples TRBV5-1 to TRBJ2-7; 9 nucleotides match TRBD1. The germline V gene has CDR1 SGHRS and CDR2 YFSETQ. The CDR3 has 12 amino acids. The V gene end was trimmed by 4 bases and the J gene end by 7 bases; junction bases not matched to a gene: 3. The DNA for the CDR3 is TGCGCCAGCAGCCGGACAGGGGTGGAGCAGTACTTC. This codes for CASSRTGVEQYF.